Listed below are T cell receptor beta chains from one sample, sequenced in a study of early T cells in non-severe SARS-CoV-2 infection. TCRdb redid the calling of the 5' RACE reads with MiXCR, one entry per CDR3 protein. The sample has about 36,000 distinct CDR3 sequences, 3% to 4.5% seen once. Sequencing was carried out using whole blood. The receptors originated from an adult who was a healthcare worker with PCR-confirmed SARS-CoV-2 infection or an uninfected control (not recorded which). CDR3s include the opening cysteine and the closing phenylalanine or tryptophan. Each record gives: CDR3 protein, CDR3 DNA, J gene, D gene, V gene, clone size. A D gene is named only where the DNA matches it firmly. Size is omitted from some rows. Given values are once, few, many or a class for expanded clones.

CDR3 protein: CATSRDKRGSYNEQFF
CDR3 DNA: TGTGCCACCAGCAGAGATAAGCGGGGCTCCTACAATGAGCAGTTCTTC
J gene: TRBJ2-1
D gene: TRBD2
V gene: TRBV15
clone size: many

CDR3 protein: CASSPPEPQNEQFF
CDR3 DNA: TGTGCCAGCTCACCACCTGAACCACAAAATGAGCAGTTCTTC
J gene: TRBJ2-1
D gene: NA
V gene: TRBV18
clone size: NA

CDR3 protein: CATLPKAGGTYEQYF
CDR3 DNA: TGTGCCACCTTACCTAAAGCGGGAGGGACCTACGAGCAGTACTTC
J gene: TRBJ2-7
D gene: TRBD2
V gene: TRBV6-2/TRBV6-3
clone size: many

CDR3 protein: CSAVETVLFGYTF
CDR3 DNA: TGCAGTGCAGTAGAGACAGTTCTATTTGGCTACACCTTC
J gene: TRBJ1-2
D gene: NA
V gene: TRBV20-1
clone size: many

CDR3 protein: CASSEGLAGGPSSDNEQFF
CDR3 DNA: TGTGCCAGCAGCGAGGGACTAGCGGGAGGGCCTTCGTCCGACAATGAGCAGTTCTTC
J gene: TRBJ2-1
D gene: NA
V gene: TRBV21-1
clone size: many

CDR3 protein: CASSLAGAGREQYF
CDR3 DNA: TGTGCCAGCAGCTTGGCGGGAGCAGGGAGAGAGCAGTACTTC
J gene: TRBJ2-7
D gene: TRBD2
V gene: TRBV7-2
clone size: many

CDR3 protein: CASSYGQGTGYTF
CDR3 DNA: TGTGCCAGCAGTTACGGACAGGGAACAGGCTACACCTTC
J gene: TRBJ1-2
D gene: TRBD1
V gene: TRBV12-3/TRBV12-4
clone size: many

CDR3 protein: CSVAFQASYEQYF
CDR3 DNA: TGCAGCGTAGCCTTCCAGGCCTCCTACGAGCAGTACTTC
J gene: TRBJ2-7
D gene: NA
V gene: TRBV29-1
clone size: many

CDR3 protein: CASSPGRPTIFYGYTF
CDR3 DNA: TGTGCCAGCAGTCCCGGCAGGCCTACCATTTTCTATGGCTACACCTTC
J gene: TRBJ1-2
D gene: NA
V gene: TRBV6-5
clone size: once

CDR3 protein: CASSSIYTPDAYEQYF
CDR3 DNA: TGTGCCAGCAGCTCGATATATACCCCGGACGCCTACGAGCAGTACTTC
J gene: TRBJ2-7
D gene: NA
V gene: TRBV7-2
clone size: NA

CDR3 protein: CSARLGNTGELFF
CDR3 DNA: TGCAGTGCTAGATTGGGGAACACCGGGGAGCTGTTTTTT
J gene: TRBJ2-2
D gene: NA
V gene: TRBV20-1
clone size: many

CDR3 protein: CSAGQVRNTEAFF
CDR3 DNA: TGCAGTGCTGGACAGGTACGGAACACTGAAGCTTTCTTT
J gene: TRBJ1-1
D gene: TRBD1
V gene: TRBV20-1
clone size: NA

CDR3 protein: CASSPSPLDTQYF
CDR3 DNA: TGTGCCAGCAGCCCCTCCCCCCTAGATACGCAGTATTTT
J gene: TRBJ2-3
D gene: NA
V gene: TRBV7-2
clone size: many

CDR3 protein: CSARPGVGGYTF
CDR3 DNA: TGCAGTGCTAGACCGGGGGTCGGCGGCTACACCTTC
J gene: TRBJ1-2
D gene: NA
V gene: TRBV20-1
clone size: many

CDR3 protein: CASSSDGVYEQFF
CDR3 DNA: TGTGCCAGCAGCTCCGACGGGGTATATGAGCAGTTCTTC
J gene: TRBJ2-1
D gene: NA
V gene: TRBV7-9
clone size: few

CDR3 protein: CSVESRGGDTQYF
CDR3 DNA: TGCAGCGTTGAATCCAGGGGCGGGGATACGCAGTATTTT
J gene: TRBJ2-3
D gene: NA
V gene: TRBV29-1
clone size: medium-sized

CDR3 protein: CASSLRGTSGYNEQFF
CDR3 DNA: TGTGCCAGCAGTTTACGCGGGACTAGCGGCTACAATGAGCAGTTCTTC
J gene: TRBJ2-1
D gene: TRBD2
V gene: TRBV12-3/TRBV12-4
clone size: few

CDR3 protein: CASSLGTGDSDTQYF
CDR3 DNA: TGTGCCAGCAGCTTGGGGACAGGGGATTCAGATACGCAGTATTTT
J gene: TRBJ2-3
D gene: TRBD1
V gene: TRBV5-5
clone size: many

CDR3 protein: CASSYSLTDPYEQYF
CDR3 DNA: TGTGCCAGCAGTTACTCCTTGACGGATCCCTACGAGCAGTACTTC
J gene: TRBJ2-7
D gene: NA
V gene: TRBV6-5
clone size: few

CDR3 protein: CASSFARGDRPDTQYF
CDR3 DNA: TGTGCCAGCAGTTTCGCGCGGGGGGATCGCCCAGATACGCAGTATTTT
J gene: TRBJ2-3
D gene: TRBD2
V gene: TRBV6-2/TRBV6-3
clone size: few

CDR3 protein: CASSHSLVNEQFF
CDR3 DNA: TGCGCCAGCAGCCATTCACTGGTGAATGAGCAGTTCTTC
J gene: TRBJ2-1
D gene: NA
V gene: TRBV4-3
clone size: many

CDR3 protein: CSARVGTGELFF
CDR3 DNA: TGCAGTGCTAGGGTCGGGACCGGGGAGCTGTTTTTT
J gene: TRBJ2-2
D gene: NA
V gene: TRBV20-1
clone size: NA

CDR3 protein: CASSRGDTGELFF
CDR3 DNA: TGCGCCAGCAGCCGAGGAGACACCGGGGAGCTGTTTTTT
J gene: TRBJ2-2
D gene: NA
V gene: TRBV4-1
clone size: medium-sized

CDR3 protein: CASSTTGGGMKAFF
CDR3 DNA: TGTGCCAGCAGCACGACAGGGGGCGGCATGAAAGCTTTCTTT
J gene: TRBJ1-1
D gene: NA
V gene: TRBV21-1
clone size: many

CDR3 protein: CASSLVSESYNEQFF
CDR3 DNA: TGCGCCAGCAGCTTGGTCAGCGAGTCCTACAATGAGCAGTTCTTC
J gene: TRBJ2-1
D gene: NA
V gene: TRBV5-1
clone size: many

CDR3 protein: CASGAYSYEQYF
CDR3 DNA: TGTGCCAGCGGGGCATACTCCTACGAGCAGTACTTC
J gene: TRBJ2-7
D gene: NA
V gene: TRBV6-1
clone size: NA

CDR3 protein: CAISEGGSDTEAFF
CDR3 DNA: TGTGCCATCAGTGAGGGGGGTTCGGACACTGAAGCTTTCTTT
J gene: TRBJ1-1
D gene: NA
V gene: TRBV10-3
clone size: many

CDR3 protein: CASSPRPIAGASTDTQYF
CDR3 DNA: TGTGCCAGCAGTCCCCGGCCTATAGCGGGAGCTAGCACAGATACGCAGTATTTT
J gene: TRBJ2-3
D gene: TRBD2
V gene: TRBV27
clone size: many

CDR3 protein: CASSEQDRDQETQYF
CDR3 DNA: TGTGCCAGCAGTGAGCAAGACAGGGACCAAGAGACCCAGTACTTC
J gene: TRBJ2-5
D gene: TRBD1
V gene: TRBV2
clone size: few

CDR3 protein: CSAQTSNTGELFF
CDR3 DNA: TGCAGTGCCCAAACCAGCAACACCGGGGAGCTGTTTTTT
J gene: TRBJ2-2
D gene: NA
V gene: TRBV20-1
clone size: many

CDR3 protein: CASRGESSYNEQFF
CDR3 DNA: TGTGCCAGCAGGGGGGAGAGCTCCTACAATGAGCAGTTCTTC
J gene: TRBJ2-1
D gene: NA
V gene: TRBV25-1
clone size: NA

CDR3 protein: CASSLGLVEPQPQHF
CDR3 DNA: TGTGCCAGCAGCTTAGGCTTGGTGGAGCCTCAGCCCCAGCATTTT
J gene: TRBJ1-5
D gene: NA
V gene: TRBV7-9
clone size: many

CDR3 protein: CASSTSGRDTDTQYF
CDR3 DNA: TGTGCCAGCTCCACGAGCGGGAGGGACACAGATACGCAGTATTTT
J gene: TRBJ2-3
D gene: TRBD2
V gene: TRBV18
clone size: many

CDR3 protein: CASSLTGTSRFYNEQFF
CDR3 DNA: TGTGCCAGCAGTTTGACCGGGACTAGCAGATTTTACAATGAGCAGTTCTTC
J gene: TRBJ2-1
D gene: TRBD2
V gene: TRBV7-6
clone size: many

CDR3 protein: CSALTGLSYNEQFF
CDR3 DNA: TGCAGTGCTCTGACTGGACTCTCCTACAATGAGCAGTTCTTC
J gene: TRBJ2-1
D gene: NA
V gene: TRBV20-1
clone size: NA

CDR3 protein: CSVEGQPNQPQHF
CDR3 DNA: TGCAGCGTTGAGGGACAGCCCAATCAGCCCCAGCATTTT
J gene: TRBJ1-5
D gene: TRBD1
V gene: TRBV29-1
clone size: many

CDR3 protein: CASFSGGAHSYEQYF
CDR3 DNA: TGTGCCAGCTTCTCTGGCGGGGCCCACTCCTACGAGCAGTACTTC
J gene: TRBJ2-7
D gene: NA
V gene: TRBV28
clone size: many